This record looks at one T cell receptor (beta chain) sequence and its context. This CDR3 spans 14 amino acids. Germline values: CDR1 SQVTM, CDR2 ANQGSEA. Trimming stripped 1 base from V and 6 bases from J, with 13 bases between. This sample was included in a study of T-cell reconstitution after alpha-beta-depleted transplantation in children. Unique molecular identifiers were used in preparing the TCRbeta library. MiXCR was run by TCRdb on the PCR reads, yielding one entry per CDR3 protein. The repertoire includes roughly 500,000 distinct CDR3 sequences, about a sixth of them detected once, and more than 2.5% sits in the top ten.

Sequencing was performed on PBMCs from the stem cell graft donor, taken from the stem cell graft. The receptor comes from a human donor who donated a stem cell graft to a child with acute lymphoblastic leukemia. This chain joins TRBV29-1 and TRBJ1-5; D ambiguous. The chain's CDR3 is CSVEVPIPGQPQHF. The CDR3 coding sequence is TGCAGCGTTGAAGTCCCCATACCGGGTCAGCCCCAGCATTTT.